This section outlines one TCR beta chain sequence together with its context. Its antigen is still unknown. This sample was included in a study of beta chain features in type 1 diabetes. Isolation of CD4+ naive, central memory, regulatory and stem cell-like memory cells was achieved by sorting via CD45RO/CCR7/CD25/CD127/CD95/CD27. Expressed TCRB transcripts were sequenced after all isolated RNA was converted to cDNA. Measured with immunoSEQ multiplex PCR; TCRdb has only the in-frame clones, and not every one. The sample has under 350,000 clones, 8% seen once. Findings and caveats of the study: TCRB CDR3s were moderately but significantly shorter in Type 1 diabetes patients in all four CD4+ subsets. Sampled from patients, naive, central memory and Treg TCRB repertoires appeared more similar than those sampled from healthy donors.

Germline values: CDR1 DFQATT, CDR2 SNEGSKA (reference sequence). Trimming pared 6 bases from V and 7 bases from J, leaving 12 bases between. CDR3 length: 11 residues. This clonotype was sampled from a woman under 30 in good health. Material for sequencing was central memory CD4+ T cells from blood. The V call is TRBV20-1, the J call TRBJ1-2, with D possibly being TRBD1 (5 bases). In DNA, the CDR3 is TGCAGTGCCAAAAGCGGGGGTGGCTACACCTTC. Its protein product is CSAKSGGGYTF.